This is a list of T cell receptor beta chains from one sample in a study of T cells in localized non-small cell lung cancer. The repertoire was sequenced with immunoSEQ multiplex PCR; TCRdb's copy has only in-frame clones and lacks some. The data show about 78,000 clones, with 80% to 90% seen just once and more than 2.5% held by the top ten. This material consisted of peripheral blood, taken before any cancer treatment. The receptors were gathered from a man aged 35 to 69 with stage I lung adenocarcinoma. The CDR3 runs from the conserved cysteine through the conserved F or W.

CDR3 protein: CASSFDWITDTQYF
J gene: TRBJ2-3
V gene: TRBV27

CDR3 protein: CASKGLAGENIQYF
J gene: TRBJ2-4
V gene: TRBV19

CDR3 protein: CASSLTSLGTDTQYF
J gene: TRBJ2-3
V gene: TRBV5-1

CDR3 protein: CASSVDRATEAFF
J gene: TRBJ1-1
V gene: TRBV5-1

CDR3 protein: CASSLVVGGETQYF
J gene: TRBJ2-5
V gene: TRBV5-1

CDR3 protein: CATSKTLAGGGAYSTGYTF
J gene: TRBJ1-2
V gene: TRBV15

CDR3 protein: CASKHVARGESYEQYF
J gene: TRBJ2-7
V gene: TRBV19

CDR3 protein: CASSLDRGFGYTF
J gene: TRBJ1-2
V gene: TRBV11-2

CDR3 protein: CASSQDEAGGLGANVLTF
J gene: TRBJ2-6
V gene: TRBV4-1

CDR3 protein: CASKRSGGSEQYF
J gene: TRBJ2-7
V gene: TRBV6-1

CDR3 protein: CAWSGHSGSYNEQFF
J gene: TRBJ2-1
V gene: TRBV30

CDR3 protein: CASKLREETFYYNEQFF
J gene: TRBJ2-1
V gene: TRBV28

CDR3 protein: CASSPGRRSGGTQYF
J gene: TRBJ2-3
V gene: TRBV7-3

CDR3 protein: CATRSRDGTNTGELFF
J gene: TRBJ2-2
V gene: TRBV15

CDR3 protein: CAWSIRRGPGQSLYEQYF
J gene: TRBJ2-7
V gene: TRBV30

CDR3 protein: CASSPQGRGYEQYF
J gene: TRBJ2-7
V gene: TRBV27

CDR3 protein: CASSPASGGTYEQYF
J gene: TRBJ2-7
V gene: TRBV19

CDR3 protein: CASSLQGAGEEKLFF
J gene: TRBJ1-4
V gene: TRBV5-1